The clone carrying this T cell receptor (beta chain) was recorded many times. Its antigen is as yet unknown. CDR3 length: 13 residues. The germline V gene has CDR1 KGHSH and CDR2 LQKENI. Deletions cut 5 bases from V and 5 bases from J, with 12 bases between. The data were obtained in a study of T cells after yellow fever vaccination. Across the study: SMART-Seq v4 Ultra Low Input served to prepare low-cell-number fractions.

Study-wide results and limits: Detected again after the booster were most primary-vaccination clones, at approximately 95% CD4 and about 90% CD8.

For TCR, cDNA came from 5'RACE template switching, which added a universal primer site and UMIs. TCRdb reanalysed the 5' RACE reads using MiXCR and keeps one entry per CDR3 protein. The sample includes about 340,000 distinct CDR3 sequences, approximately 4% seen only once; the top ten take roughly a quarter. The genes are TRBV18 and TRBJ2-5, with a tentative D call TRBD1 (5 bases). The sequenced sample was PBMCs, obtained 5 days after the yellow fever booster vaccination. This TCR came from a man in his late teens or twenties who received the YFV17D yellow fever vaccine. CDR3 sequence (DNA): TGTGCCAGCTCATCTGGGGCAATGGAGACCCAGTACTTC. It codes for CASSSGAMETQYF.